Sequencing of this TCR beta chain was carried out in a study of radiation and T cells in renal cell carcinoma. The germline gives CDR1 SGHRS, CDR2 YFSETQ. The CDR3 is 16 amino acids. Germline trimming cut 0 bases from V and 7 bases from J; bases unmatched to any gene: 10. The method was immunoSEQ multiplex PCR; TCRdb's version includes in-frame clones alone and lacks a portion of them. The sample shows 100,000 to 150,000 clones, about 81% of them seen only once. Time point indicated: blood 2 weeks post-SBRT. Treatment of the sample: 15 Gy SBRT to primary tumor, nephrectomy 4 weeks later. This chain joins TRBV5-1 and TRBJ2-7, with 10 bases identical to TRBD2. The receptor was isolated from a man aged 50 to 59 with renal cell carcinoma. The sample here was blood, taken from a patient whose treatment included radiotherapy and nephrectomy. Here the CDR3 DNA reads TGCGCCAGCAGCTTGGCCGGGCCTAGCGGGAGTGGAGAGCAGTACTTC. Protein: CASSLAGPSGSGEQYF.